This TCR beta chain is from a study of T cell responses to AZD1222 COVID-19 vaccine. Germline V lookup: CDR1 SGHNT, CDR2 YYREEE (reference sequence). After removal of 4 bases from V and 2 bases from J, the junction contained 12 bases not matched to a gene. This CDR3 region has 16 residues. This clone was found a few times. Its antigen is not known. Generated by immunoSEQ multiplex PCR, the TCRdb table keeps only in-frame clones and is missing some. The data hold tens of thousands of clones, with more than 75% observed a single time. Study-wide findings and caveats: Females outnumbered males among donors, who were mostly white British; clonal diversity was possibly underestimated. Variant regions that are unmutated are reportedly the target of nearly half of spike-specific TCRs. Vaccine-associated CD4 TCRs ranged over spike, dominating at 160-218 and 743-854. Baseline serology detected seropositivity in only six AZD1222 recipients.

Sample: peripheral blood, taken on day 0 of MenACWY control vaccination. This chain uses TRBV5-4 with TRBJ2-7; TRBD1 matches 7 bases. The sequence came from an adult in good health. The CDR3 sequence: CASSPTFRDSPYEQYF. The CDR3 nucleotides read TGTGCCAGCAGCCCTACGTTCAGGGACAGTCCCTACGAGCAGTACTTC.